This T cell receptor (beta chain) is drawn from a study of preoperative IRX-2 immunotherapy in early breast cancer. Some clones are missing from TCRdb's copy, which holds only in-frame ones; the method was immunoSEQ multiplex PCR. Among tens of thousands of clones listed, 90% to 95% were seen once. This sample's treatment: preoperative locoregional IRX-2 cytokine immunotherapy. Samples came from a phase Ib trial of preoperative locoregional IRX-2 cytokine immunotherapy. V was clipped by 5 bases and J by 0 bases, with 8 bases between them. Germline V gene lookup returns CDR1 SGHVS and CDR2 FNYEAQ. CDR3 length: 14 residues.

This sequence originates from a human donor with breast cancer. The rearrangement joins TRBV7-6 to TRBJ1-3, with D hard to call. The sample was gathered from a patient treated with IRX-2 immunotherapy. The CDR3 here is CASSPEASGNTIYF. CDR3 nucleotide sequence: TGTGCCAGCAGCCCTGAGGCCTCTGGAAACACCATATATTTT.